These 24 T cell receptor beta chains came from one sample sequenced in a study of blood T cell repertoires in COVID-19. Assay: immunoSEQ multiplex PCR; the TCRdb copy retains only in-frame clones and omits some. The table lists under 250,000 clones, roughly 80% of them singletons, with more than 4.5% in the top ten. The sample comprised PBMCs or T cells enriched from blood (not recorded which). The receptors derive from a woman aged 45-60 years who had been exposed to COVID-19.

The J gene is TRBJ1-1, the V gene TRBV24-1, with 7 bases that match TRBD1. The CDR3 is 14 amino acids. After removal of 7 bases from V and 1 base from J, the junction contained 5 bases not matched to a gene. Germline V gene data show CDR1 as KGHDR and CDR2 as SFDVKD. DNA of the CDR3: TGTGCCACCAGGTCGACAGGGCCGAACACTGAAGCTTTCTTT. It is translated as CATRSTGPNTEAFF.

This clone was detected only a few times. The chain carries TRBV11-2 and TRBJ1-1; tentatively, D is TRBD1 (5 bases). From germline, CDR1 is SGHAT and CDR2 FQNNGV. This CDR3 has 14 amino acids. V shed 2 bases and J shed 5 bases, with 12 bases lying between them. CDR3 sequence (DNA): TGTGCCAGCAGCTTAACAGGCTGGAAGACTGAAGCTTTCTTT. Translating it yields CASSLTGWKTEAFF.

In this sample, this clone turned up a few times. This rearrangement joins TRBV7-3 to TRBJ1-1; 8 positions match TRBD1. The CDR3 is made up of 14 amino acids. In germline, CDR1 is SGHTA, CDR2 FQGTGA. With V trimmed by 5 bases and J by 5 bases, 7 bases remained unmatched. CDR3 loop: CASSPGQGRTEAFF. CDR3 nucleotides: TGTGCCAGCAGCCCCGGACAGGGAAGGACTGAAGCTTTCTTT. Complete variable domain (other parts from reference TRBV7-3 and TRBJ1-1): GAGVSQTPSNKVTEKGKYVELRCDPISGHTALYWYRQSLGQGPEFLIYFQGTGAADDSGLPNDRFFAVRPEGSVSTLKIQRTERGDSAVYLCASSPGQGRTEAFFGQGTRLTVV.

This chain uses TRBV28 with TRBJ1-6, with 8 bases lining up with TRBD1. CDR3 length equals 13 residues. Per germline, CDR1 MDHEN and CDR2 SYDVKM. V lost 6 bases and J lost 10; bases outside the gene matches: 5. For the CDR3, the DNA is TGTGCCAGCAGGCGGACAGGGTGGTCACCCCTCCACTTT. As protein: CASRRTGWSPLHF.

The chain joins TRBV18 to TRBJ1-1; 8 nucleotides line up with TRBD1. The CDR3 contains 15 residues. J was trimmed by 5 bases and V by 4 bases; bases with no gene match: 9. The germline V gene encodes CDR1 KGHSH and CDR2 LQKENI. The CDR3 DNA sequence: TGTGCCAGCTCACTCGGGACAGGAAGGGAGACTGAAGCTTTCTTT. Its translation: CASSLGTGRETEAFF.

The chain couples TRBV6-5 to TRBJ2-1; 8 nucleotides align to TRBD1. With V trimmed by 5 bases and J by 8 bases, 5 bases remained unmatched. CDR3 length equals 13 residues. Germline V gene lookup returns CDR1 MNHEY and CDR2 SVGAGI. The chain's CDR3 is CASSNTGGYEQFF. The CDR3 nucleotides read TGTGCCAGCAGTAATACAGGGGGATATGAGCAGTTCTTC.

V and J are TRBV10-2 and TRBJ2-7; no reliable D call. The CDR3 sequence is 13 residues long. V was cut by 2 bases and J by 0 bases, with 5 bases left in between. CDR1 WSHSY and CDR2 SAAADI come from the germline V gene. CDR3 in amino acids: CASSEAPSYEQYF. Written as DNA, the CDR3 is TGCGCCAGCAGTGAGGCGCCCTCCTACGAGCAGTACTTC.

The genes are TRBV4-3 and TRBJ2-1, with 11 bases identical to TRBD2. The germline gives CDR1 LGHNA, CDR2 YSLEER. V dropped 3 bases and J dropped 7; count of bases not matched to a gene: 5. The CDR3 sequence is 15 residues long. The CDR3 spells CASSHFRTSGNEQFF. In DNA, the CDR3 is TGCGCCAGCAGCCATTTCCGGACTAGCGGGAATGAGCAGTTCTTC.

The rearrangement links TRBV7-2 to TRBJ1-1; D is unclear. Trimming left V 3 bases short and J 3 bases short, with 8 bases between. The CDR3 is 13 amino acids. CDR1 is SGHTA and CDR2 is FQGNSA in the germline V gene. The CDR3 sequence is CASSFGLDTEAFF. The CDR3 DNA sequence: TGTGCCAGCAGCTTCGGACTGGACACTGAAGCTTTCTTT.

In this sample, this clone turned up many times. The rearrangement joins TRBV18 to TRBJ2-7; the D gene is possibly TRBD2 (5 bases). The CDR3 sequence is 13 residues long. V lost 4 bases and J 3 bases, leaving 10 bases between the germline ends. Germline-derived CDR1 and CDR2 are KGHSH and LQKENI. The CDR3 region is CASSRIEGYEQYF. The CDR3 DNA reads as TGTGCCAGCTCACGAATTGAGGGCTACGAGCAGTACTTC. Drawing the rest from reference TRBV18 and TRBJ2-7, the complete variable domain is NAGVMQNPRHLVRRRGQEARLRCSPMKGHSHVYWYRQLPEEGLKFMVYLQKENIIDESGMPKERFSAEFPKEGPSILRIQQVVRGDSAAYFCASSRIEGYEQYFGPGTRLTVT.

V is TRBV30 and J is TRBJ1-1, with D maybe TRBD1 (6 bases). V was pared by 5 bases and J by 5 bases, with 9 bases between. The length of the CDR3 is 11 residues. The germline V gene encodes CDR1 GTSNPN and CDR2 SVGIG (reference sequence). CDR3 sequence: CAWRQGTEAFF. DNA for the CDR3: TGTGCCTGGCGTCAGGGGACTGAAGCTTTCTTT.

The V and J genes are TRBV5-4 and TRBJ2-5; 8 bases fit TRBD1. The CDR3 consists of 14 residues. CDR1 is SGHNT, CDR2 YYREEE, per germline (reference sequence). The J segment lost 6 bases and the V segment lost 4 bases, leaving 8 bases of the junction unmatched. The CDR3 region is CASSEPGQEKTQYF. The DNA for the CDR3 is TGTGCCAGCAGCGAACCGGGACAGGAGAAGACCCAGTACTTC.

This rearrangement joins TRBV5-1 to TRBJ2-2, with D perhaps matching TRBD2 (6 bases). Deletions cut 1 base from V and 1 base from J, with 14 bases between. Germline V gives CDR1 SGHRS, CDR2 YFSETQ. The CDR3 has 17 amino acids. This CDR3 is CASSLIRPGVNTGELFF. The CDR3 nucleotides are TGCGCCAGCAGCTTGATTCGTCCGGGGGTGAACACCGGGGAGCTGTTTTTT.

This clone was recorded a few times. The chain has TRBV7-2 and TRBJ2-3; 11 positions match TRBD2. The CDR3 is made up of 16 amino acids. The germline V gene has CDR1 SGHTA and CDR2 FQGNSA. V shed 5 bases and J 0 bases; nucleotides not matched to a gene: 4. The CDR3 DNA follows: TGTGCCAGCAGCGCCGTAGCGGGGGGGAGCACAGATACGCAGTATTTT. It encodes CASSAVAGGSTDTQYF. The full variable domain, completed using reference TRBV7-2 and TRBJ2-3, is GAGVSQSPSNKVTEKGKDVELRCDPISGHTALYWYRQSLGQGLEFLIYFQGNSAPDKSGLPSDRFSAERTGGSVSTLTIQRTQQEDSAVYLCASSAVAGGSTDTQYFGPGTRLTVL.

This clone has more than one count but fewer than ten. The V call is TRBV19, the J call TRBJ1-2; 8 bases align to TRBD1. This CDR3 has 12 residues. The trim removed 4 bases at V and 6 bases at J, leaving 1 base unmatched. The germline V gene has CDR1 LNHDA and CDR2 SQIVND (reference sequence). CDR3 nucleotide sequence: TGTGCCAGTAGTAAGGACAGGGATGGCTACACCTTC. Translating gives CASSKDRDGYTF.

The CDR3 bases are TGTGCCAGCAGCTCCAAGGAGACTGAAGCTTTCTTT. Translated, it gives CASSSKETEAFF. This chain connects TRBV5-5 to TRBJ1-1; D unresolved. The CDR3 contains 12 residues. Trimming took 3 bases from V and 5 from J, leaving 8 bases between them. Per the germline V gene, CDR1 is SGHKS and CDR2 is YYEKEE (reference sequence).

This clone was detected a few times. This chain links TRBV5-6 with TRBJ1-2; no definite D call. Trimming removed 1 base from V and 0 bases from J, with 16 bases in between. This CDR3 comprises 17 residues. Germline values: CDR1 SGHDT, CDR2 YYEEEE. CDR3 nucleotides: TGTGCCAGCAGCTTGTCACGAGGAGCCCAAGCTAACTATGGCTACACCTTC. Encoded protein: CASSLSRGAQANYGYTF.

The V and J genes are TRBV7-2 and TRBJ1-2; TRBD1 is a possible D gene (5 bases). The length of the CDR3 is 14 residues. V was shortened by 2 bases and J by 6 bases, with 13 bases between the two germline ends. Germline values: CDR1 SGHTA, CDR2 FQGNSA. CDR3 coding DNA: TGTGCCAGCAGCTTAAGGGCCAGGGTGAATGGCTACACCTTC. This codes for CASSLRARVNGYTF.

The rearrangement joins TRBV18 to TRBJ2-5, with D perhaps TRBD2 (5 bases). V lost 2 bases and J lost 2, with 6 bases in between. Germline V gene data show CDR1 as KGHSH and CDR2 as LQKENI. The CDR3 is made up of 13 amino acids. The chain's CDR3 is CASSPTGQETQYF. CDR3 sequence (DNA): TGTGCCAGCTCACCAACGGGGCAAGAGACCCAGTACTTC.

This clone is a singleton in its sample. The chain combines TRBV30 with TRBJ2-5, with D maybe TRBD2 (7 bases). V lost 0 bases and J lost 4, with 15 bases in between. The CDR3 runs 15 residues. CDR1 is GTSNPN and CDR2 is SVGIG in the germline V gene (reference sequence). CDR3 sequence: CAWSVGGGGVETQYF. CDR3 nucleotides: TGTGCCTGGAGTGTAGGAGGGGGGGGCGTAGAGACCCAGTACTTC.

The chain recombines TRBV5-1 with TRBJ2-3; tentatively, D is TRBD1 (5 bases). Germline lookup yields CDR1 SGHRS and CDR2 YFSETQ. The length of the CDR3 is 14 residues. V dropped 4 bases and J dropped 2 bases, with 11 bases sitting between them. The DNA for the CDR3 is TGCGCCAGCAGCCTTTGGGGCTACACAGATACGCAGTATTTT. Residues: CASSLWGYTDTQYF.

The chain has TRBV27 and TRBJ2-3; 7 bases are a match to TRBD2. This CDR3 spans 15 amino acids. Germline loops: CDR1 MNHEY, CDR2 SMNVEV (reference sequence). Losses at the gene ends were 5 bases for V and 4 bases for J; bases not matched to a gene: 9. The chain's CDR3 is CASSPRAGVPDTQYF. CDR3 nucleotides: TGTGCCAGCAGTCCAAGGGCGGGGGTACCAGATACGCAGTATTTT.

The rearrangement uses TRBV3-1 (or the pseudogene TRBV3-2) and TRBJ2-7; 9 nucleotides line up with TRBD1. The CDR3 runs to 17 residues. The germline CDR1 and CDR2 sequences are LGHDT and YNNKEL (reference sequence). V lost 3 bases to trimming and J lost 2 bases; unmatched junction nucleotides: 11. CDR3 sequence: CASSHLRTGVFPYEQYF. The CDR3 nucleotides are TGTGCCAGCAGCCACCTTCGGACAGGGGTCTTCCCCTACGAGCAGTACTTC.

The CDR3 spells CASSLRSQRGGLLVEQFF. The CDR3 DNA reads as TGTGCCAGCAGCTTACGGTCGCAGCGGGGGGGACTGTTGGTTGAGCAGTTCTTC. The chain uses TRBV11-2 and TRBJ2-1, with 10 bases matching TRBD2. The germline V gene has CDR1 SGHAT and CDR2 FQNNGV. CDR3 length: 18 residues. The trim removed 2 bases at V and 9 bases at J, leaving 16 bases unmatched.